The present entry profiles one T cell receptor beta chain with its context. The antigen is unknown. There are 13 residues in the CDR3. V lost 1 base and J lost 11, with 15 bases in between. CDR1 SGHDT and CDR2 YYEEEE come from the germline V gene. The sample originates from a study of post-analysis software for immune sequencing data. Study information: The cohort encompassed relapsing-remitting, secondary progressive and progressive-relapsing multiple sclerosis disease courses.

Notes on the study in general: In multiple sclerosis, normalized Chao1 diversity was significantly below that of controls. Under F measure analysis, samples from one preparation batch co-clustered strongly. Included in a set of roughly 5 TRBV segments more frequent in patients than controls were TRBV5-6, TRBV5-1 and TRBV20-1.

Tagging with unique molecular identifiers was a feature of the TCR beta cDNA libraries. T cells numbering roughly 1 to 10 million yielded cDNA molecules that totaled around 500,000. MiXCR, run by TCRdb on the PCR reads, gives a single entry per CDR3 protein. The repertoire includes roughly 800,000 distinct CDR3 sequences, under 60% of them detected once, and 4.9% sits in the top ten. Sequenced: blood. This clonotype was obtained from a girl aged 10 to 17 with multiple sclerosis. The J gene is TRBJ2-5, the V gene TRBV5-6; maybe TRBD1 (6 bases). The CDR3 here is CASSLHGRGEQYF. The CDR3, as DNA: TGTGCCAGCAGCTTGCATGGCAGGGGTGAGCAGTACTTC.